These 3 T cell receptor beta chains were sequenced from one sample in a study of metastatic and nonmetastatic thyroid tumors. TCRdb re-called the PCR reads via MiXCR. The table lists some 25,000 clones, about 21% of them singletons. All patients were treatment-naive before thyroid surgery. Sequenced material: blood. These receptors originate from a male donor with papillary thyroid cancer or a benign thyroid nodule (not recorded which). Some clones in this sample may be carry-over from other donors' samples.

This clone was detected ten times or more. The gene calls are TRBV3-1 and TRBJ1-4; a possible D gene is TRBD1 (5 bases). There are 16 residues in the CDR3. Germline-derived CDR1 and CDR2 are LGHDT and YNNKEL (reference sequence). V was shortened by 6 bases and J by 0 bases, with 14 bases between the two germline ends. CDR3 coding DNA: TGTGCCAGCAGGCGGGACTTATCGGCAACTAATGAAAAACTGTTTTTT. It is translated as CASRRDLSATNEKLFF.

The chain employs TRBV20-1 and TRBJ2-7; 7 nucleotides agree with TRBD1. Trimming took 0 bases from V and 0 from J; bases not matched to a gene: 8. The CDR3 consists of 16 residues. Germline V lookup: CDR1 DFQATT, CDR2 SNEGSKA (reference sequence). CDR3 sequence reads: CSAREVGQGDSYEQYF. The CDR3 DNA reads TGCAGTGCTAGAGAGGTCGGGCAGGGGGACTCCTACGAGCAGTACTTC.

In its sample, this clone was seen many times. This chain uses TRBV9 with TRBJ2-7; no reliable D call. V was trimmed by 0 bases and J by 1 base, leaving 8 bases between them. Germline V gene data show CDR1 as SGDLS and CDR2 as YYNGEE. The CDR3 covers 14 residues. The CDR3 sequence is CASSVAAGSYEQYF. As DNA, the CDR3 is TGTGCCAGCAGCGTAGCTGCAGGATCCTACGAGCAGTACTTC.